This T cell receptor (beta chain) came from a study of beta chain features in type 1 diabetes. Whole-study findings and limits: VDJ junctions from type 1 diabetes patients carried fewer insertions and larger deletions. When Type 1 diabetes patients were examined, their TCRB CDR3s proved moderately but significantly shorter in all four CD4+ subsets.

This clone was seen only a few times. Its antigen is unidentified. V was pared by 5 bases and J by 0 bases, with 5 bases of the junction left unmatched. CDR3 length equals 16 residues. Per germline, CDR1 MDHEN and CDR2 SYDVKM. Investigators reverse transcribed all isolated RNA, so they sequenced expressed TCRB transcripts. This table comes from immunoSEQ multiplex PCR, and its TCRdb copy is limited to in-frame clones, with some not included. The table has a few hundred thousand clones, roughly 9.8% seen once. The specimen was central memory CD4+ T cells from blood. The chain carries TRBV28 and TRBJ2-1, with 9 positions matching TRBD2. This clonotype was obtained from a man aged 25 to 40 with type 1 diabetes. CDR3 in amino acids: CASSGAGGSSYNEQFF. Written as DNA, the CDR3 is TGTGCCAGCAGTGGGGCGGGAGGGAGCTCCTACAATGAGCAGTTCTTC.